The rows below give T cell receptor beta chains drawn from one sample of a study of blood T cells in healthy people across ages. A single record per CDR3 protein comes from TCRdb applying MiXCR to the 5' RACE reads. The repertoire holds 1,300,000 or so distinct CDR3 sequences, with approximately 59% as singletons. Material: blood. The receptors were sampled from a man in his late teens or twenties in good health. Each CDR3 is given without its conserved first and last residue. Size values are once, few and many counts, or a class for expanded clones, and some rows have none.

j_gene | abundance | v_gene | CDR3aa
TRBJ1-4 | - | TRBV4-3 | TSSQGAGVNEKLF
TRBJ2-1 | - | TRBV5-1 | ASSWKQGNEQF
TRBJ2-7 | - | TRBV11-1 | ASSLWGGNEQY
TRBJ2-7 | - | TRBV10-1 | ASSESTGTYEQY
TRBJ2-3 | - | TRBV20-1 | SAPRGSPDTQY
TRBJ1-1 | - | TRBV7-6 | ASSLLSDMNTEAF
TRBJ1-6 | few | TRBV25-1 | ASSEYPRSGTEIPPLH
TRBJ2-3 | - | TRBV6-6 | ASSYPVQGGQVDTQY
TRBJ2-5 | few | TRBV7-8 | ASSLPRTGQETQY
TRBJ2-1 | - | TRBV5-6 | ASSLLRASSYNEQF
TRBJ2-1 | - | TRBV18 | ASSPPSGRFSYNEQF
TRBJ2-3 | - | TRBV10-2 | ASSASGESTDTQY
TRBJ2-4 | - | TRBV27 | ASSSGQGVAKNIQY
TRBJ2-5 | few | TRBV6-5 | ASSRDLSGETQY
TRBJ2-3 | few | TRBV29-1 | SASGTGADTQY
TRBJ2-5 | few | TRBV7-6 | ASSLGSGRVKETQY
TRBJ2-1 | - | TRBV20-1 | SARDPTGGLYNEQF
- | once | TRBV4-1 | ASSHGTGRGDFLTQY
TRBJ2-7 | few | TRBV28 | ASSWGQYYEQY
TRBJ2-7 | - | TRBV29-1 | SVLAASGLSEQY
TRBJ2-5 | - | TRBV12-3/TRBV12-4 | ASSHPRDNQETQY
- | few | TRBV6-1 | ASRETAAYEQY
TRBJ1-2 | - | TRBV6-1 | ASSEGVEVSYDYT
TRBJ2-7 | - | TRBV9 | ASSPERGLRSNEQY
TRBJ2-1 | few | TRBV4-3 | ASSRQLAGGLHGEQF
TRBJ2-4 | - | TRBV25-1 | ASSGGGEDIQY
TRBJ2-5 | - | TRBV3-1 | ASSQDQARQETQY
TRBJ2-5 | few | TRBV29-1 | SVDGDRVGETQY
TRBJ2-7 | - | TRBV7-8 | ASSSMTMPYEQY